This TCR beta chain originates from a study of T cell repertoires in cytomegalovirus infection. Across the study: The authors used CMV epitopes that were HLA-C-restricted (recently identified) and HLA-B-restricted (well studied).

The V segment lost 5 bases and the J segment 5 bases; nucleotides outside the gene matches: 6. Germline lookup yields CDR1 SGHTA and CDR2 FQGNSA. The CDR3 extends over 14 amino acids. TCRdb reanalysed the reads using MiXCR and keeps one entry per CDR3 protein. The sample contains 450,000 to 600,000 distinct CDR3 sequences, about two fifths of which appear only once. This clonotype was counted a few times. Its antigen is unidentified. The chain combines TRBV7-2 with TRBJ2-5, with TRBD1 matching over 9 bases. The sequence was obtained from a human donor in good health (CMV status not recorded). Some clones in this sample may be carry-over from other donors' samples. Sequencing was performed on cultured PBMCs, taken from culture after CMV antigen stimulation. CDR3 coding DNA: TGTGCCAGCAGCCCCGACAGGGGGATCGAGACCCAGTACTTC. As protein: CASSPDRGIETQYF.